The clone carrying this T cell receptor (beta chain) was observed at least ten times. The record originates from a study of human T cells and chemical hapten exposure. This sample's time point: patch test 2, 6 weeks after DPC sensitization. This sample's treatment: therapeutic diphenylcyclopropenone sensitization with weekly scalp DPC. CDR1 and CDR2 (germline): MNHEY, SVGEGT. Trimming removed 2 bases from V and 2 bases from J, with 6 bases in between. The CDR3 extends over 13 amino acids. Each CDR3 protein gets one entry after TCRdb re-called the RACE reads with MiXCR. The repertoire consists of 75,000 to 95,000 distinct CDR3 sequences, with about 10% occurring once and the leading ten covering 2.2%.

The V and J genes are TRBV6-2 or TRBV6-3 and TRBJ1-1; D is uncertain. The TCR originated in a man in his forties with alopecia areata. Some clones in this sample may be carry-over from other donors' samples. The sequences come from whole blood, collected in connection with sensitization to the hapten diphenylcyclopropenone (DPC). The DNA of the CDR3 is TGTGCCAGCAGTTACGAGTCCAACACTGAAGCTTTCTTT. As protein: CASSYESNTEAFF.